The 2 T cell receptor beta chains below all came from one sample that was sequenced in a study of blood T cell repertoires in COVID-19. TCRdb's table, derived via immunoSEQ multiplex PCR, lists solely in-frame clones and lacks some. This table holds 350,000 or so clones, roughly 87% found once. Sequencing input: PBMCs or T cells enriched from blood (not recorded which). All receptors come from a woman aged 30 to 39 who had recovered from COVID-19.

This chain connects TRBV4-1 to TRBJ1-6, with D unclear. V was clipped by 0 bases and J by 9 bases, with 6 bases between them. CDR3 length: 13 residues. From germline, CDR1 is MGHRA and CDR2 YSYEKL. The CDR3 spells CASSQDNSSPLHF. CDR3 coding DNA: TGCGCCAGCAGCCAAGACAATAGTTCACCCCTCCACTTT.

CDR3 residues: CASTTSGAVQETQYF. In DNA form, the CDR3 reads TGTGCCAGCACGACTAGCGGGGCCGTCCAAGAGACCCAGTACTTC. The chain recombines TRBV27 with TRBJ2-5; TRBD2 agrees at 11 bases. The CDR3 has 15 amino acids. J lost 1 base, V lost 7 bases, and 5 bases had no gene match. Looked up from germline, CDR1 is MNHEY and CDR2 is SMNVEV (reference sequence).